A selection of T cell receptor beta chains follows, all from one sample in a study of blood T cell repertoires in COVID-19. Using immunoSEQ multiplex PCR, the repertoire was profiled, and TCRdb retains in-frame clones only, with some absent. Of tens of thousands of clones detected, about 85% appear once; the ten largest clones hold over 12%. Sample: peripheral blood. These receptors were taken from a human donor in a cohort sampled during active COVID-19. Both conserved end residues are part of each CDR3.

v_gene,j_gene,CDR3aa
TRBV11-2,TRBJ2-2,CASSFVTGGGSGELFF
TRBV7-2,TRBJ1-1,CASSFMNTEAFF
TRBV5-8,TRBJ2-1,CASSFGLAGPNLNEQFF
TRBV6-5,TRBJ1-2,CASSWVMGAPNYGYTF
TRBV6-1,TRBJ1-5,CASTEQGLGNQPQHF
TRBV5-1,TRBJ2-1,CASSDIGRANEQFF
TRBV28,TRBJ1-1,CASSSYPGSTEAFF
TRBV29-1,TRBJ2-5,CSVAEIYGTGKETQYF
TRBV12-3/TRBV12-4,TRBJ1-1,CASSFVSLAGAFF
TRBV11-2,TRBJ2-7,CASSFPGTTLYEQYF
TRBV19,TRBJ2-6,CASHTGSGANVLTF
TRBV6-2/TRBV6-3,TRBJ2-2,CASSYSTSGRMGNTGELFF
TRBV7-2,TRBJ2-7,CASSLDAAPPYEQYF
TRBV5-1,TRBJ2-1,CASRPSGGPYNEQFF
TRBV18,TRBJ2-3,CASSPPTSPDTQYF
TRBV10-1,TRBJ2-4,CASSEVQGAVKSKNIQYF
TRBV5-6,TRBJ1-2,CASSTGDYGYTF